This TCR beta chain was identified in a study of T-cell memory formation after mild COVID-19. Study observations and caveats: There were some responding clones in pre-infection memory, which suggested that cross-reactive memory had joined. Of the contracting clones, CD4+ ones lay mainly in CM and EM, and CD8+ ones in EMRA. The authors did not confirm SARS-CoV-2 specificity of second-wave clones peaking day 37.

A few counts support this clonotype. Its cognate antigen is unknown. TCRdb recomputed calls from the 5' RACE reads with MiXCR, one row per CDR3 protein. This repertoire shows about 190,000 distinct CDR3 sequences, about 18% found once; its top ten account for roughly 2.4%. J gave up 3 bases and V 3 bases, and 7 bases lay outside the gene matches. There are 16 residues in the CDR3. The germline CDR1 and CDR2 sequences are KGHSH and LQKENI. The TCR originated in an adult woman who had mild COVID-19 (a few samples of this study predate the infection). Cell type and time point are not known. The V call is TRBV18, the J call TRBJ1-1; 10 bases are shared with TRBD1. Sequenced material: PBMCs or a T cell subset sorted from them (not recorded which). The CDR3 loop reads CASSPKGQGFDTEAFF. The CDR3, as DNA: TGTGCCAGCTCACCGAAGGGACAGGGGTTCGACACTGAAGCTTTCTTT.